Listed below are T cell receptor beta chains from one sample, sequenced in a study of blood T cell repertoires in COVID-19. Some clones are missing from TCRdb's copy, which holds only in-frame ones; the method was immunoSEQ multiplex PCR. The table includes roughly 300,000 clones, about 93% detected once. Sequenced sample: peripheral blood. The source of these receptors is a woman in her 30s with COVID-19, enrolled during active disease. The CDR3 runs from the conserved cysteine through the conserved F or W. A D gene is named only where the DNA matches it firmly. A clone size is listed for some rows: how often the clone was seen (once, few, many), or a class if it is expanded.

clone size	D gene	J gene	V gene	CDR3 protein	CDR3 DNA
-	TRBD2	TRBJ2-1	TRBV6-5	CASTEGGTSINEQFF	TGTGCCAGCACCGAGGGGGGGACTAGCATCAATGAGCAGTTCTTC
-	-	TRBJ1-5	TRBV24-1	CATSDFAQGGQPQHF	TGTGCCACCAGTGATTTCGCACAGGGTGGTCAGCCCCAGCATTTT
-	TRBD1	TRBJ1-5	TRBV5-1	CASSAGGINDQPQHF	TGCGCCAGCAGCGCAGGGGGCATAAATGATCAGCCCCAGCATTTT
-	TRBD2	TRBJ2-2	TRBV11-2	CASSIGTINTGELFF	TGTGCCAGCAGCATAGGGACTATAAACACCGGGGAGCTGTTTTTT
once	TRBD1	TRBJ1-6	TRBV18	CASSPIDRGQSYNSPLHF	TGTGCCAGCTCCCCAATCGACAGGGGACAGTCCTATAATTCACCCCTCCACTTT
-	TRBD1	TRBJ1-6	TRBV5-1	CASSLPTGTGNSPLHF	TGCGCCAGCAGCTTGCCCACCGGGACAGGGAATTCACCCCTCCACTTT
-	-	TRBJ2-1	TRBV5-1	CASSSRLGRSYNEQFF	TGCGCCAGCAGCTCAAGACTAGGGAGGTCCTACAATGAGCAGTTCTTC
-	-	TRBJ2-5	TRBV10-2	CASSEIAGEETQYF	TGCGCCAGCAGTGAGATCGCAGGGGAAGAGACCCAGTACTTC
-	-	TRBJ2-7	TRBV6-5	CASNYRVYEQYF	TGTGCCAGCAACTACAGGGTCTACGAGCAGTACTTC
-	-	TRBJ1-1	TRBV4-2	CASSPEGGAAEAFF	TGTGCCAGCAGCCCGGAAGGAGGGGCAGCTGAAGCTTTCTTT
-	TRBD1	TRBJ1-5	TRBV27	CASRRAGGFYQPQHF	TGTGCCAGCAGGAGGGCAGGGGGATTTTATCAGCCCCAGCATTTT
-	-	TRBJ1-2	TRBV11-2	CASSPSYGYTF	TGTGCCAGCTCCCCCAGTTATGGCTACACCTTC
-	-	TRBJ2-3	TRBV2	CASSEAGGGPRLDTQYF	TGTGCCAGCAGTGAAGCGGGGGGAGGCCCTAGACTAGATACGCAGTATTTT
-	-	TRBJ2-3	TRBV14	CASSQPVVDTQYF	TGTGCCAGCAGCCAACCGGTCGTGGATACGCAGTATTTT
-	-	TRBJ1-5	TRBV10-3	CAIGTTGQPQHF	TGTGCCATTGGGACAACAGGGCAGCCCCAGCATTTT
-	TRBD1	TRBJ2-5	TRBV27	CASSLGQQETQYF	TGTGCCAGCAGTTTGGGACAGCAAGAGACCCAGTACTTC
-	TRBD2	TRBJ2-7	TRBV29-1	CSVAGTSGSYEQYF	TGCAGCGTGGCCGGGACTAGCGGGAGTTACGAGCAGTACTTC
-	-	TRBJ1-5	TRBV7-8	CASSLYPRGGGHQPQHF	TGTGCCAGCAGCTTATACCCGAGGGGAGGTGGGCACCAGCCCCAGCATTTT
-	-	TRBJ1-1	TRBV5-1	CASSLRGGSTEAFF	TGCGCCAGCAGCTTAAGGGGGGGAAGCACTGAAGCTTTCTTT
-	-	TRBJ1-1	TRBV4-3	CASSQAGGNTEAFF	TGCGCCAGCAGCCAAGCGGGGGGGAACACTGAAGCTTTCTTT
-	-	TRBJ2-7	TRBV6-2/TRBV6-3	CASSSDDSRTAYEQYF	TGTGCCAGCAGCTCCGACGACAGCAGGACGGCTTACGAGCAGTACTTC
-	-	TRBJ2-5	TRBV19	CASSGNHRVFKETQYF	TGTGCCAGTAGTGGAAATCACAGGGTCTTTAAAGAGACCCAGTACTTC
-	TRBD2	TRBJ2-1	TRBV24-1	CATSASSGRAASNEQFF	TGTGCCACCAGTGCGTCTAGCGGGAGGGCCGCTAGCAATGAGCAGTTCTTC
-	-	TRBJ2-2	TRBV7-8	CASSLDRRANTGELFF	TGTGCCAGCAGCTTAGATAGGAGAGCGAACACCGGGGAGCTGTTTTTT
-	-	TRBJ1-1	TRBV5-1	CASSLTGKAEAFF	TGCGCCAGCAGCTTGACAGGGAAGGCTGAAGCTTTCTTT
-	TRBD2	TRBJ2-2	TRBV5-6	CASSLITSGLSNTGELFF	TGTGCCAGCAGCTTGATTACTAGCGGGCTTTCGAACACCGGGGAGCTGTTTTTT
-	TRBD2	TRBJ2-7	TRBV27	CASSLAGGPGEQYF	TGTGCCAGCAGTTTGGCGGGAGGGCCGGGAGAGCAGTACTTC
-	TRBD1	TRBJ2-1	TRBV30	CAWSMGQAYNEQFF	TGTGCCTGGAGTATGGGACAGGCATACAATGAGCAGTTCTTC
-	-	TRBJ1-5	TRBV30	CAWSASRYQPQHF	TGTGCCTGGAGTGCTAGTAGATATCAGCCCCAGCATTTT
once	TRBD2	TRBJ2-7	TRBV18	CASSPLRLAGTTPSYEQYF	TGTGCCAGCTCACCACTTCGACTAGCGGGAACCACACCCAGTTACGAGCAGTACTTC
once	-	TRBJ2-1	TRBV14	CASSPLGGGTYNEQFF	TGTGCCAGCAGCCCTCTAGGGGGCGGGACTTACAATGAGCAGTTCTTC
-	-	TRBJ2-2	TRBV7-8	CASSHRQGGNTGELFF	TGTGCCAGCAGCCACCGACAGGGAGGAAACACCGGGGAGCTGTTTTTT
-	TRBD1	TRBJ1-2	TRBV4-1	CASSQGQGLDYGYTF	TGCGCCAGCAGCCAAGGACAGGGACTTGACTATGGCTACACCTTC
-	-	TRBJ2-3	TRBV11-2	CASSLGQYTDTQYF	TGTGCCAGCAGCTTAGGACAGTACACAGATACGCAGTATTTT
-	-	TRBJ1-6	TRBV3-1/TRBV3-2	CASSQDVTEYSPLHF	TGTGCCAGCAGCCAAGATGTTACTGAATATTCACCCCTCCACTTT
-	-	TRBJ1-1	TRBV4-3	CASSQDWERGEAFF	TGCGCCAGCAGCCAAGATTGGGAAAGGGGTGAGGCTTTCTTT
-	-	TRBJ2-7	TRBV6-5	CASSPTGFYEQYF	TGTGCCAGCAGTCCTACAGGGTTCTACGAGCAGTACTTC
-	-	TRBJ1-6	TRBV2	CASNLLQRSSYNSPLHF	TGTGCCAGCAACCTTTTACAGAGAAGCTCCTATAATTCACCCCTCCACTTT